This TCR beta chain derives from a study of blood T cell repertoires in COVID-19. Trimming cost V 5 bases and J 10 bases, with 15 bases left between them. Germline V CDR1 and CDR2: SGHTA, FQGNSA. CDR3 length: 12 amino acids. The protocol was immunoSEQ multiplex PCR, while the TCRdb copy is restricted to in-frame clones and leaves out a portion. The repertoire holds roughly 120,000 clones, with approximately 65% as singletons. The sequencing sample was made of peripheral blood. The sequence derives from a woman aged 55 to 70 with acute or convalescent COVID-19. The genes are TRBV7-2 and TRBJ2-7, with no clear D. The CDR3 is CASSRNGLKQYF. In DNA form, the CDR3 reads TGTGCCAGCAGCCGTAACGGTCTGAAACAGTACTTC.